The 30 T cell receptor beta chains in this list originate from one sample, sequenced in a study of shared clonotypes between healthy human individuals. The naive CD8 subset, CD45RO-negative cells positively selected for CCR7, excluded terminally differentiated effector memory CD45RA+ cells. This table comes from immunoSEQ multiplex PCR, and its TCRdb copy is limited to in-frame clones, with some not included. The table lists about 2.2 million clones, about 93% of them singletons. The sample taken for sequencing was naive CD8+ T cells from PBMCs. These receptors were obtained from a man aged 18 to 30 in good health. Some clones in this sample may be carry-over from other donors' samples.

The V call is TRBV7-3, the J call TRBJ2-1; 9 bases fit TRBD1. CDR1 is SGHTA, CDR2 FQGTGA, per germline. The CDR3 is 16 residues long. Trimming cost V 5 bases and J 5 bases; bases outside gene matches: 10. CDR3 sequence: CASSLDSGTGNNEQFF. The DNA for the CDR3 is TGTGCCAGCAGCCTAGACTCCGGGACAGGGAACAATGAGCAGTTCTTC. The variable domain in full, completed from reference TRBV7-3 and TRBJ2-1, reads GAGVSQTPSNKVTEKGKYVELRCDPISGHTALYWYRQSLGQGPEFLIYFQGTGAADDSGLPNDRFFAVRPEGSVSTLKIQRTERGDSAVYLCASSLDSGTGNNEQFFGPGTRLTVL.

This chain links TRBV18 with TRBJ1-4; D might be TRBD1 (6 bases). The CDR3 sequence is 16 residues long. V gave up 2 bases and J gave up 4 bases, with 14 bases separating them. The germline V gene has CDR1 KGHSH and CDR2 LQKENI. CDR3 residues: CASSPTKGGINEKLFF. For the CDR3, the DNA is TGTGCCAGCTCACCAACGAAGGGGGGGATTAATGAAAAACTGTTTTTT.

This chain joins TRBV19 and TRBJ1-5, with 7 nucleotides matching TRBD1. Trimming took 3 bases from V and 3 from J; bases not matched to a gene: 5. Germline V gene sequence: CDR1 LNHDA, CDR2 SQIVND (reference sequence). This CDR3 has 15 amino acids. CDR3 in amino acids: CASSMGTEPNQPQHF. The CDR3 bases are TGTGCCAGTAGTATGGGGACAGAACCCAATCAGCCCCAGCATTTT.

The chain carries TRBV12-1 and TRBJ2-1; the D call TRBD2 from the table was never checked on the DNA. TRBV12-1 is a pseudogene segment. The CDR3 is made up of 18 amino acids. In DNA form, the CDR3 reads TGTGCCAGCAGACCTAAATCACGGGGACTAGCGGATTACAATGAGCAGTTCTTC. Translation: CASRPKSRGLADYNEQFF.

The V and J genes are TRBV25-1 and TRBJ2-7; 7 positions agree with TRBD1. The CDR3 spans 13 residues. V lost 2 bases, J lost 3 bases, and 1 base stayed unmatched. The V gene's germline CDR1 is MGHDK and CDR2 SYGVNS. CDR3 sequence reads: CASSEQGVYEQYF. CDR3 bases: TGTGCCAGCAGTGAACAGGGGGTCTACGAGCAGTACTTC.

V is TRBV11-2 and J is TRBJ2-5, with D unclear. Germline V gene sequence: CDR1 SGHAT, CDR2 FQNNGV. Trimming pared 5 bases from V and 4 bases from J, leaving 14 bases between. CDR3 size: 14 residues. CDR3 amino acids: CASSAGRRLETQYF. The CDR3 DNA follows: TGTGCCAGCAGCGCCGGACGTAGACTAGAGACCCAGTACTTC.

The V and J genes are TRBV6-1 and TRBJ2-5; D is ambiguous. The germline V and J ends were trimmed by 2 bases and 5 bases, with 12 bases remaining between them. From germline, CDR1 is MNHNS and CDR2 SASEGT. CDR3 size: 14 residues. The CDR3 coding sequence is TGTGCCAGCAGTGAAAGGCCCTTGTGGGAGACCCAGTACTTC. Protein: CASSERPLWETQYF.

The chain carries TRBV7-9 and TRBJ2-7, with 7 bases that match TRBD2. CDR1 is SEHNR, CDR2 FQNEAQ, per germline (reference sequence). The CDR3 has 16 amino acids. The V and J ends lost 5 bases and 1 base, in that order; junction bases with no gene match: 11. CDR3 nucleotide sequence: TGTGCCAGCAGCCCCCCCGGGGGGATATCTTCCTACGAGCAGTACTTC. It translates to CASSPPGGISSYEQYF.

CDR3 DNA: TGTGCCAGCAGCGACTCCGGGACTAGCGGAGGAGGGGAAAACATTCAGTACTTC. Its translation: CASSDSGTSGGGENIQYF. This chain joins TRBV9 and TRBJ2-4; the match to TRBD2 covers 11 bases. Trimming cost V 3 bases and J 5 bases; bases outside gene matches: 13. The CDR3 length is 18 residues. Germline CDR1 SGDLS, CDR2 YYNGEE.

The chain employs TRBV4-3 and TRBJ2-7, with unresolved D. There are 15 residues in the CDR3. CDR1 and CDR2 from the germline V gene are LGHNA and YSLEER. The germline V and J ends were trimmed by 0 bases and 3 bases, with 12 bases remaining between them. CDR3: CASSQDLGSYYEQYF. CDR3 DNA: TGCGCCAGCAGCCAAGATTTGGGCAGTTACTACGAGCAGTACTTC.

The chain carries TRBV5-1 and TRBJ1-1; no clear D gene. Germline V CDR1 and CDR2: SGHRS, YFSETQ. CDR3 size: 13 residues. V lost 2 bases to trimming and J lost 6 bases, with 11 bases between them. The CDR3 here is CASSLTTAPEAFF. The CDR3 coding sequence is TGCGCCAGCAGCTTAACCACAGCACCTGAAGCTTTCTTT.

This clone was seen once. The rearrangement joins TRBV28 to TRBJ2-7, with D perhaps matching TRBD2 (6 bases). V was clipped by 10 bases and J by 6 bases, with 19 bases between them. Per the germline V gene, CDR1 is MDHEN and CDR2 is SYDVKM. CDR3 length equals 13 residues. CDR3 loop: CANSGAQTREQYF. DNA for the CDR3: TGTGCCAACTCGGGAGCCCAAACACGCGAGCAGTACTTC.

This sequence joins TRBV27 and TRBJ2-1, with D perhaps TRBD1 (6 bases). The V end lost 5 bases, the J end lost 3 bases, and 17 bases lay between the germline ends. The CDR3 is 16 amino acids. Germline V gene data show CDR1 as MNHEY and CDR2 as SMNVEV (reference sequence). CDR3 bases: TGTGCCAGCAGTAGTTTTAAGGGACAAAACTACAATGAGCAGTTCTTC. Amino acids: CASSSFKGQNYNEQFF.

The chain recombines TRBV10-3 with TRBJ2-1; a weak D match, TRBD2 (5 bases). Per the germline V gene, CDR1 is ENHRY and CDR2 is SYGVKD. The CDR3 runs to 13 residues. V was pared by 6 bases and J by 4 bases, with 10 bases between. CDR3 nucleotides: TGTGCCATCAGAGGACTGAATTACAATGAGCAGTTCTTC. Encoded protein: CAIRGLNYNEQFF.

This chain joins TRBV19 and TRBJ2-1, with 7 bases identical to TRBD1. The germline V gene encodes CDR1 LNHDA and CDR2 SQIVND (reference sequence). The CDR3 totals 17 residues. The V gene end was trimmed by 5 bases and the J gene end by 4 bases; junction bases not matched to a gene: 14. The CDR3 nucleotides are TGTGCCAGTAGTTCAGACAGGGAACGCTCCCGATACAATGAGCAGTTCTTC. The encoded protein is CASSSDRERSRYNEQFF.

The chain is built from TRBV27 and TRBJ1-5; no clear D. Deletions cut 3 bases from V and 1 base from J, with 13 bases between. Per germline, CDR1 MNHEY and CDR2 SMNVEV (reference sequence). The CDR3 runs 16 residues. This CDR3 reads CASSLVWGESNQPQHF. The CDR3 DNA is TGTGCCAGCAGTTTGGTCTGGGGTGAGAGCAATCAGCCCCAGCATTTT.

This chain links TRBV5-1 with TRBJ2-1; 11 nucleotides line up with TRBD2. CDR1 SGHRS and CDR2 YFSETQ come from the germline V gene. With V trimmed by 0 bases and J by 7 bases, 12 bases remained unmatched. The CDR3 sequence is 18 residues long. DNA of the CDR3: TGCGCCAGCAGCTTGGATACTAGCGGGAGTAGGCGTGGGAATGAGCAGTTCTTC. Translation: CASSLDTSGSRRGNEQFF.

The rearrangement uses TRBV15 and TRBJ2-7; 10 bases are shared with TRBD2. The V gene's germline CDR1 is LNHNV and CDR2 YYDKDF (reference sequence). The junction had 10 bases not matched to a gene; V was cut back by 6 bases and J by 5 bases. The length of the CDR3 is 15 residues. The CDR3 DNA reads as TGTGCCACCAGAGGGACTAGCGCCGCGATGCACGAGCAGTACTTC. This translates into CATRGTSAAMHEQYF.

To note about this clone: Additional DNA sequences in this sample encode the identical CDR3. The rearrangement joins TRBV7-9 to TRBJ1-5; no clear D gene. This CDR3 has 15 residues. CDR1 SEHNR and CDR2 FQNEAQ come from the germline V gene (reference sequence). The V end lost 6 bases, the J end lost 0 bases, and 12 bases lay between the germline ends. CDR3 amino acids: CASSLDGYSNQPQHF. The CDR3 DNA reads as TGTGCCAGCAGTCTGGACGGCTATAGCAATCAGCCCCAGCATTTT.

This chain joins TRBV9 and TRBJ2-5, with D perhaps TRBD1 (5 bases). The CDR3 covers 16 residues. Per the germline V gene, CDR1 is SGDLS and CDR2 is YYNGEE. The V gene lost 0 bases and the J gene lost 7 bases, with 19 bases spanning the gap. The CDR3 sequence is CASSVAPDSLKGTQYF. CDR3 sequence (DNA): TGTGCCAGCAGCGTAGCCCCAGACAGCCTCAAGGGGACCCAGTACTTC. Combining the CDR3 with reference TRBV9 and TRBJ2-5 gives the whole variable domain DSGVTQTPKHLITATGQRVTLRCSPRSGDLSVYWYQQSLDQGLQFLIQYYNGEERAKGNILERFSAQQFPDLHSELNLSSLELGDSALYFCASSVAPDSLKGTQYFGPGTRLLVL.

The CDR3 protein is CASSPPGPEAFF. In nucleotides, the CDR3 is TGTGCCAGCAGCCCCCCGGGGCCCGAAGCTTTCTTT. The V and J genes are TRBV5-8 and TRBJ1-1, with D possibly TRBD1 on 5 matching bases. The CDR3 contains 12 residues. CDR1 is SGHTS, CDR2 YDEGEE, per germline. The V gene lost 4 bases and the J gene lost 8 bases, with 12 bases spanning the gap.

Regarding this clone: The same CDR3 arises from other DNA sequences in this sample as well. The V gene is TRBV7-9, the J gene TRBJ2-7; 9 nucleotides line up with TRBD1. The CDR3 is made up of 14 amino acids. Germline lookup yields CDR1 SEHNR and CDR2 FQNEAQ (reference sequence). V was clipped by 4 bases and J by 2 bases; unmatched bases: 3. Here the CDR3 reads CASSSRTGAYEQYF. The CDR3 DNA is TGTGCCAGCAGCTCTCGGACAGGGGCCTACGAGCAGTACTTC.

In this sample, this clone turned up a few times. The chain employs TRBV28 and TRBJ2-1; 16 nucleotides match TRBD2. Trimming removed 3 bases from V and 8 bases from J; junction bases left unmatched: 10. CDR1 is MDHEN and CDR2 is SYDVKM in the germline V gene. This CDR3 comprises 18 residues. CDR3 nucleotides: TGTGCCAGCAGTTTGGAAGAGGGACTAGCGGGGGGGGTGGATGAGCAGTTCTTC. Protein: CASSLEEGLAGGVDEQFF.

As to this clone: Other nucleotide sequences from this sample produce the same CDR3. The chain links TRBV27 to TRBJ2-7; the D is unclear. Germline V CDR1 and CDR2: MNHEY, SMNVEV (reference sequence). V was pared by 3 bases and J by 2 bases, with 11 bases between. The CDR3 is 14 amino acids. The CDR3 spells CASSFTGGAYEQYF. CDR3 nucleotides: TGTGCCAGCAGTTTTACCGGTGGAGCCTACGAGCAGTACTTC.

The chain has TRBV30 and TRBJ2-5; D gene unclear. CDR1 is GTSNPN, CDR2 SVGIG, per germline (reference sequence). CDR3 length: 17 amino acids. Trimming shortened V by 2 bases and J by 0 bases, and 19 bases separated the two germline ends. CDR3: CAWSNFGGQLYQETQYF. In DNA, the CDR3 is TGTGCCTGGAGTAATTTCGGCGGCCAGTTGTACCAAGAGACCCAGTACTTC. Full variable domain (outside the CDR3, taken from reference TRBV30 and TRBJ2-5): SQTIHQWPATLVQPVGSPLSLECTVEGTSNPNLYWYRQAAGRGLQLLFYSVGIGQISSEVPQNLSASRPQDRQFILSSKKLLLSDSGFYLCAWSNFGGQLYQETQYFGPGTRLLVL.

This chain links TRBV6-5 with TRBJ1-1; the D is unclear. This CDR3 has 12 residues. Germline loops: CDR1 MNHEY, CDR2 SVGAGI. The ends were cut back, 2 bases at V and 8 bases at J, with 9 bases in the middle. The CDR3 sequence: CASSYGVGEAFF. As DNA, the CDR3 is TGTGCCAGCAGTTACGGGGTAGGCGAAGCTTTCTTT.

J is TRBJ2-7 and V is TRBV5-1; 7 nucleotides align to TRBD2. Germline V gene lookup returns CDR1 SGHRS and CDR2 YFSETQ. V shed 1 base, J shed 1 base, and the junction held 5 bases outside the gene matches. The CDR3 covers 15 residues. Here the CDR3 DNA reads TGCGCCAGCAGCTTGTGGGACGGGGGGTCCTACGAGCAGTACTTC. The encoded protein is CASSLWDGGSYEQYF.

CDR3 DNA: TGTGCCAGCAGCTTAGCGGAGCTCTACAATGAGCAGTTCTTC. Encoded protein: CASSLAELYNEQFF. The J gene is TRBJ2-1, the V gene TRBV7-6; D is uncertain. Trimming removed 0 bases from V and 3 bases from J, with 6 bases in between. The germline V gene has CDR1 SGHVS and CDR2 FNYEAQ. The CDR3 contains 14 residues.

The chain couples TRBV7-9 to TRBJ1-4, with D unclear. Trimming stripped 7 bases from V and 6 bases from J, with 18 bases between. Germline values: CDR1 SEHNR, CDR2 FQNEAQ (reference sequence). The CDR3 runs 15 residues. The CDR3 DNA is TGTGCCAGCACCCCCACTTCAGAAGCAGATGAAAAACTGTTTTTT. Encoded protein: CASTPTSEADEKLFF.

This clone was counted once. The rearrangement joins TRBV4-2 to TRBJ2-4; 9 nucleotides line up with TRBD1. V was clipped by 1 base and J by 0 bases; unmatched bases: 10. The germline V gene has CDR1 LGHNA and CDR2 YNFKEQ. The CDR3 totals 19 residues. CDR3: CASSQVRDRDRLAKNIQYF. As DNA, the CDR3 is TGTGCCAGCAGCCAAGTGAGGGACAGGGACCGACTAGCCAAAAACATTCAGTACTTC.